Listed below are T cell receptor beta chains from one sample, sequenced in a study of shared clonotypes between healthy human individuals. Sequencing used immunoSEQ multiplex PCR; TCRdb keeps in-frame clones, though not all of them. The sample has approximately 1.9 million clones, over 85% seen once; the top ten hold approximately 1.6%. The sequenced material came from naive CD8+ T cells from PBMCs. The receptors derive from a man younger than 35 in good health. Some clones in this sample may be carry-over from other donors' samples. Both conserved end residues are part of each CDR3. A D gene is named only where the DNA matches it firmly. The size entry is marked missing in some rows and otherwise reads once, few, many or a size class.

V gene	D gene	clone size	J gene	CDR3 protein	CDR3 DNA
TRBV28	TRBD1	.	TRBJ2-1	CASSAPTGVRVNEQFF	TGTGCCAGCAGTGCACCGACAGGGGTGAGAGTCAATGAGCAGTTCTTC
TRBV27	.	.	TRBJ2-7	CASSLSGSYEQYF	TGTGCCAGCAGTTTATCCGGGTCCTACGAGCAGTACTTC
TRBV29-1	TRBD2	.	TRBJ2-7	CSVGLAGVGYEQYF	TGCAGCGTTGGGCTAGCGGGAGTAGGGTACGAGCAGTACTTC
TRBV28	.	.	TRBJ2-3	CASSPIRWFESASDTQYF	TGTGCCAGCAGTCCTATCCGATGGTTTGAGTCGGCGTCAGATACGCAGTATTTT
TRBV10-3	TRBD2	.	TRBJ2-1	CAISQTSGRGNEQFF	TGTGCCATCAGTCAAACTAGCGGGAGGGGGAATGAGCAGTTCTTC
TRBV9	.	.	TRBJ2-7	CASSPRRRGRDSYEQYF	TGTGCCAGCAGCCCGAGGCGTAGGGGGAGAGATTCCTACGAGCAGTACTTC
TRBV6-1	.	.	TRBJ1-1	CASSEGTDLEAFF	TGTGCCAGCAGTGAAGGGACAGACCTTGAAGCTTTCTTT
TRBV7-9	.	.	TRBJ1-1	CASSSSPGEPEAFF	TGTGCCAGCAGCTCGTCTCCAGGGGAACCTGAAGCTTTCTTT
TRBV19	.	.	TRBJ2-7	CASTLRLGSYEQYF	TGTGCCAGTACTCTCCGTTTGGGGTCCTACGAGCAGTACTTC
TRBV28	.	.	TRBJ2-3	CASSFLSGYTDTQYF	TGTGCCAGCAGTTTCTTGAGCGGGTACACAGATACGCAGTATTTT
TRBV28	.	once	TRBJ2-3	CASSSWGTDTQYF	TGTGCCAGCAGTTCCTGGGGGACAGATACGCAGTATTTT
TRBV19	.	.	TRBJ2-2	CASSIGRSNTGELFF	TGTGCCAGTAGTATCGGACGTTCGAACACCGGGGAGCTGTTTTTT
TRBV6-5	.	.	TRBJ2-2	CASSYVGLVGELFF	TGTGCCAGCAGTTACGTTGGTCTAGTGGGGGAGCTGTTTTTT
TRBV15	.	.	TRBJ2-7	CATRDKSSYEQYF	TGTGCCACCAGGGACAAGTCCTCCTACGAGCAGTACTTC
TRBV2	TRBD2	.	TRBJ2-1	CASSEGPSGNNEQFF	TGTGCCAGCAGTGAAGGTCCTAGCGGCAACAATGAGCAGTTCTTC
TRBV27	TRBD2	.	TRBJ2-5	CASSFWGAGGQETQYF	TGTGCCAGCAGTTTTTGGGGAGCGGGAGGGCAAGAGACCCAGTACTTC
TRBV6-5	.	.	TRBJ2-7	CASSYALGRYEQYF	TGTGCCAGCAGTTACGCCTTAGGGAGGTACGAGCAGTACTTC
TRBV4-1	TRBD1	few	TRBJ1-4	CASSQSRDRGNEKLFF	TGCGCCAGCAGCCAATCCCGGGACAGGGGTAATGAAAAACTGTTTTTT
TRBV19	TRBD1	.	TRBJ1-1	CASIPDRGDWNTEAFF	TGTGCCAGTATTCCGGACAGGGGGGATTGGAACACTGAAGCTTTCTTT
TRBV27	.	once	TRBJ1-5	CASRLSRSTLNQPQHF	TGTGCCAGCAGACTCTCGCGGTCCACCCTCAATCAGCCCCAGCATTTT
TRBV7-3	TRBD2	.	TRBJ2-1	CASSTGTSGSFSEQFF	TGTGCCAGCAGCACAGGGACTAGCGGGAGTTTCAGTGAGCAGTTCTTC
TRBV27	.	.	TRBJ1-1	CASQPVVQLNTEAFF	TGTGCCAGCCAACCCGTGGTACAGCTGAACACTGAAGCTTTCTTT
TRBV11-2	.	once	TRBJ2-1	CASSLVTGVDFDEQFF	TGTGCCAGCAGCTTAGTCACGGGAGTTGATTTTGATGAGCAGTTCTTC
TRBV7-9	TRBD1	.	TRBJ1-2	CASSQSGGQAHHGYTF	TGTGCCAGCAGCCAGTCAGGGGGCCAGGCTCATCATGGCTACACCTTC
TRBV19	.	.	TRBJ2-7	CASSSRDTLGEQYF	TGTGCCAGTAGTAGCCGGGACACCCTGGGCGAGCAGTACTTC
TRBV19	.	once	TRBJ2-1	CASSSGRGGARYNEQFF	TGTGCCAGTAGTTCCGGACGAGGGGGGGCGCGGTACAATGAGCAGTTCTTC
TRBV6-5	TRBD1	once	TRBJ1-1	CATYRDRGWGTEAFF	TGTGCCACCTACCGGGACAGGGGATGGGGGACTGAAGCTTTCTTT
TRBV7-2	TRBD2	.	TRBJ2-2	CASSLVAGGLPGELFF	TGTGCCAGCAGCTTAGTGGCGGGGGGTCTTCCCGGGGAGCTGTTTTTT
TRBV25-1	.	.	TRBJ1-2	CASSLDGYTF	TGTGCCAGCAGTTTAGATGGCTACACCTTC
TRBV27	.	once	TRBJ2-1	CASTMGGALNEQFF	TGTGCCAGCACTATGGGGGGGGCCCTCAATGAGCAGTTCTTC
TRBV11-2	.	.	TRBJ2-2	CASSHRDSNTGELFF	TGTGCCAGCAGCCACCGGGACTCGAACACCGGGGAGCTGTTTTTT
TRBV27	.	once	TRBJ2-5	CASGGETQYF	TGTGCCAGCGGGGGGGAGACCCAGTACTTC
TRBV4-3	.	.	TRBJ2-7	CASSPEGVGEQYF	TGCGCCAGCAGCCCAGAGGGGGTCGGCGAGCAGTACTTC
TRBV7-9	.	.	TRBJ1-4	CASSLGTVVIEKLFF	TGTGCCAGCAGCTTAGGGACAGTGGTTATAGAAAAACTGTTTTTT
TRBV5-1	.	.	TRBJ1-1	CASSLDGSLNTEAFF	TGCGCCAGCAGCTTGGACGGCAGCTTGAACACTGAAGCTTTCTTT
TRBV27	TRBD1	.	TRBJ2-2	CASREGQENTGELFF	TGTGCCAGCAGAGAGGGACAGGAGAACACCGGGGAGCTGTTTTTT
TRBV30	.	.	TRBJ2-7	CAWRATRQENYEQYF	TGTGCCTGGAGGGCGACCCGACAGGAAAACTACGAGCAGTACTTC
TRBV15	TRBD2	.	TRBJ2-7	CATSSPGLAGLNEQYF	TGTGCCACCAGCAGCCCGGGACTAGCGGGTTTGAACGAGCAGTACTTC
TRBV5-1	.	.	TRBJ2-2	CASSPLRYTGELFF	TGCGCCAGCAGCCCCTTACGGTACACCGGGGAGCTGTTTTTT
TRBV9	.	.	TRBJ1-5	CASSATGTPSNQPQHF	TGTGCCAGCAGCGCTACAGGGACCCCCAGCAATCAGCCCCAGCATTTT
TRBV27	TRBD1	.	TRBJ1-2	CASSSTFFVGQGTYGYTF	TGTGCCAGCAGTTCAACCTTTTTCGTCGGACAGGGTACCTATGGCTACACCTTC
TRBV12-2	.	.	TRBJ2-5	CASRFELEGLRQETQYF	TGTGCAAGTCGCTTTGAACTTGAGGGCTTAAGGCAAGAGACCCAGTACTTC
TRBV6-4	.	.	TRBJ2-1	CASSDLANNEQFF	TGTGCCAGCAGTGACCTAGCAAACAATGAGCAGTTCTTC
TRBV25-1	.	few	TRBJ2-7	CASSEFYEQYF	TGTGCCAGCAGTGAATTCTACGAGCAGTACTTC
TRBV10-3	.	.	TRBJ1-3	CAIGWGGRAGNTIYF	TGTGCCATCGGCTGGGGGGGGCGCGCTGGAAACACCATATATTTT
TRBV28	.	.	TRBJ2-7	CASSSTGEGYEQYF	TGTGCCAGCAGTTCGACAGGGGAGGGCTACGAGCAGTACTTC
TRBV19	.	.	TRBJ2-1	CASSWRAISYNEQFF	TGTGCCAGTAGTTGGCGGGCTATCTCCTACAATGAGCAGTTCTTC
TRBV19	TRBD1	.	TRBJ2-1	CASRSLARGLIDNEQFF	TGTGCCAGTAGATCCTTGGCCAGGGGGTTGATCGACAATGAGCAGTTCTTC
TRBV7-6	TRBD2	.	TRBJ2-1	CASSPGLAPYNEQFF	TGTGCCAGCAGCCCCGGACTAGCGCCCTACAATGAGCAGTTCTTC
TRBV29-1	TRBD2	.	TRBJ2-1	CSVSGTYYNEQFF	TGCAGCGTCAGCGGGACGTACTACAATGAGCAGTTCTTC
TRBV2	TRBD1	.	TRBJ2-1	CASSTRTGGATDNEQFF	TGTGCCAGCAGCACCAGGACAGGGGGCGCGACCGACAATGAGCAGTTCTTC
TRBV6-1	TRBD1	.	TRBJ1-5	CASSEWDRGSWVNQPQHF	TGTGCCAGCAGTGAATGGGACAGGGGTTCGTGGGTCAATCAGCCCCAGCATTTT
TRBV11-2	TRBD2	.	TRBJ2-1	CASSTRGLGDNEQFF	TGTGCCAGCAGCACGCGGGGACTAGGCGACAATGAGCAGTTCTTC
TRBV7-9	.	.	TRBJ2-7	CASSYPGQGTYEQYF	TGTGCCAGCAGCTATCCGGGGCAGGGGACCTACGAGCAGTACTTC
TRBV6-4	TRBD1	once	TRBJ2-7	CAINRQGDRVCEQYF	TGTGCCATCAACCGACAGGGGGATCGGGTTTGCGAGCAGTACTTC
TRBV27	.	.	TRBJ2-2	CASSFGRSGELFF	TGTGCCAGCAGTTTTGGGAGGTCCGGGGAGCTGTTTTTT
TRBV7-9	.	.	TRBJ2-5	CASSLLGGTETQYF	TGTGCCAGCAGCTTATTGGGGGGCACGGAGACCCAGTACTTC
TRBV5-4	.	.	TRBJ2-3	CASSYGADTQYF	TGTGCCAGCAGCTACGGAGCAGATACGCAGTATTTT